The TCR beta chain described here comes from a study of shared clonotypes between healthy human individuals. Study findings and constraints: Sorted-subset sequencing, rarefaction showed, was incomplete despite large depth. Clonotype sharing among donors was expected to depend on sequencing depth.

Donors comprised healthy HIV-negative adults lacking recent acute infections or vaccinations. The table came from immunoSEQ multiplex PCR; TCRdb's copy has only in-frame clones and leaves some out. This table holds around 2.5 million clones, over 85% found once. Regarding this clone: Antigen: not known. The same CDR3 arises from other DNA sequences in this sample as well.

Per the germline V gene, CDR1 is SGHRS and CDR2 is YFSETQ. The V end was cut by 0 bases, the J end by 0 bases, with 6 bases between. This CDR3 has 15 amino acids. What was sequenced was naive CD4+ T cells from PBMCs. Subset: CD45RA+ positively selected. The chain joins TRBV5-1 to TRBJ1-4; perhaps TRBD1 as D (5 bases). The clonotype comes from a man in his late teens or twenties in good health. Some clones in this sample may be carry-over from other donors' samples. The CDR3 bases are TGCGCCAGCAGCTTGGAGGGACCAACTAATGAAAAACTGTTTTTT. It translates to CASSLEGPTNEKLFF.